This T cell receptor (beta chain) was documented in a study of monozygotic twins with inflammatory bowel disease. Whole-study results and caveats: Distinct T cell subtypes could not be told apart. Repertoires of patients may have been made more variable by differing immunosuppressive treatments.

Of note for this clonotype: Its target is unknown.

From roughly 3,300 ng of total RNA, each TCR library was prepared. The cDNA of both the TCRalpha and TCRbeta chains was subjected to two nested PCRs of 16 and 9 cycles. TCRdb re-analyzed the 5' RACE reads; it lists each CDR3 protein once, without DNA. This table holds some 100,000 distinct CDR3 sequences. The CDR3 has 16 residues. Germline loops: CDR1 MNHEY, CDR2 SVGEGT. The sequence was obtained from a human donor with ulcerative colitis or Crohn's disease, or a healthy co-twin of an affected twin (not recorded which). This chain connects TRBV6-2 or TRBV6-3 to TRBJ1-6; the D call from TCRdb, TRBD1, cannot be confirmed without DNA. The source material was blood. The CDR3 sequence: CASSIPQGALDSPLHF.